Listed here is a single T cell receptor beta chain. This specimen belongs to a study of cytomegalovirus exposure and HLA in healthy donors. Primers included in the PCR were 60 Vbeta and 13 Jbeta primers. Data came from immunoSEQ multiplex PCR; TCRdb stores just in-frame clones and leaves some out. This table has about 140,000 clones, roughly three quarters appearing once. The germline V gene encodes CDR1 SEHNR and CDR2 FQNEAQ (reference sequence). The CDR3 consists of 15 residues. With V trimmed by 6 bases and J by 5 bases, 6 bases remained unmatched. The V and J genes are TRBV7-9 and TRBJ2-5, with TRBD2 matching 13 bases. The material sequenced was PBMCs. This TCR was sampled from a woman aged 50 to 65 in good health and CMV-seronegative. The CDR3 DNA reads as TGTGCCAGCAGTCGGACTAGCGGGGGCCGGGAGACCCAGTACTTC. Residues: CASSRTSGGRETQYF.